This T cell receptor (beta chain) derives from a study of T cell responses to AZD1222 COVID-19 vaccine. Study results and limitations: Reportedly, nearly half the spike-specific TCRs target unmutated variant regions. Across the whole spike, CD4 TCRs peaked at regions 160-218 and 743-854.

The CDR3 is 15 amino acids. Germline V gives CDR1 SGHTA, CDR2 FQGTGA. V was clipped by 5 bases and J by 10 bases; unmatched bases: 14. Libraries were prepared by immunoSEQ multiplex PCR; TCRdb keeps only in-frame clonotypes and omits some of them. The sample includes about 140,000 clones, about 90% seen only once; the top ten take 1.5% to 2%. The count of this clone is one. The antigen remains unidentified. The TCR originated in an adult in good health. The rearrangement joins TRBV7-3 to TRBJ2-1, with 7 bases matching TRBD1. Sequenced here: peripheral blood, sampled on day 0 of AZD1222 vaccination. This CDR3 is CASSPEGAFVREQFF. The DNA for the CDR3 is TGTGCCAGCAGCCCAGAGGGGGCTTTCGTGAGAGAGCAGTTCTTC.